Here is one T cell receptor beta chain with its context. What it binds is not known. This specimen comes from a study of T cell responses to AZD1222 COVID-19 vaccine. Study information: Second-dose groups at about 4 or about 12 weeks were pooled.

Study-level results: Females outnumbered males among donors, who were mostly white British; clonal diversity was possibly underestimated.

Repertoires were generated with immunoSEQ multiplex PCR, while TCRdb's copy carries only in-frame clones and drops some. Among 150,000 to 200,000 clones, 85% to 95% were seen once, and the ten largest hold about 3.9%. CDR1 is MNHEY, CDR2 SVGAGI, per germline. V shed 0 bases and J shed 5 bases, with 11 bases lying between them. The CDR3 loop spans 15 amino acids. The source is an adult in good health. The chain recombines TRBV6-5 with TRBJ1-5, with D perhaps TRBD1 (6 bases). Material: peripheral blood, obtained on day 0 of AZD1222 vaccination. As DNA, the CDR3 is TGTGCCAGCAGTTACTCCGGGACAAAAGATCAGCCCCAGCATTTT. Residues: CASSYSGTKDQPQHF.